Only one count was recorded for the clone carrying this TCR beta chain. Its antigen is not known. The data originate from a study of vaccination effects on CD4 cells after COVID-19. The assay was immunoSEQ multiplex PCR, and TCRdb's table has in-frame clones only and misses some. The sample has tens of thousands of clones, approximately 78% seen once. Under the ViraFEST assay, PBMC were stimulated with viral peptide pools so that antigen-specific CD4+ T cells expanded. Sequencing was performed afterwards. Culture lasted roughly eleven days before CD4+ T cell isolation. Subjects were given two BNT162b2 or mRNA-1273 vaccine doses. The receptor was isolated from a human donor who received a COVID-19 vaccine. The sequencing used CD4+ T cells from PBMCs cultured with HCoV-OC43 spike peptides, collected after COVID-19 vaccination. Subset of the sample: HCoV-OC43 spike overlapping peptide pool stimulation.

The CDR3 here is CASSLSKGMNTEAFF. CDR3 DNA sequence: TGTGCCAGCAGCTTGTCCAAAGGGATGAACACTGAAGCTTTCTTT. The V and J genes are TRBV5-6 and TRBJ1-1; D gene uncertain. Trimming left V 1 base short and J 0 bases short, with 10 bases between. CDR3 length equals 15 residues. Per germline, CDR1 SGHDT and CDR2 YYEEEE.